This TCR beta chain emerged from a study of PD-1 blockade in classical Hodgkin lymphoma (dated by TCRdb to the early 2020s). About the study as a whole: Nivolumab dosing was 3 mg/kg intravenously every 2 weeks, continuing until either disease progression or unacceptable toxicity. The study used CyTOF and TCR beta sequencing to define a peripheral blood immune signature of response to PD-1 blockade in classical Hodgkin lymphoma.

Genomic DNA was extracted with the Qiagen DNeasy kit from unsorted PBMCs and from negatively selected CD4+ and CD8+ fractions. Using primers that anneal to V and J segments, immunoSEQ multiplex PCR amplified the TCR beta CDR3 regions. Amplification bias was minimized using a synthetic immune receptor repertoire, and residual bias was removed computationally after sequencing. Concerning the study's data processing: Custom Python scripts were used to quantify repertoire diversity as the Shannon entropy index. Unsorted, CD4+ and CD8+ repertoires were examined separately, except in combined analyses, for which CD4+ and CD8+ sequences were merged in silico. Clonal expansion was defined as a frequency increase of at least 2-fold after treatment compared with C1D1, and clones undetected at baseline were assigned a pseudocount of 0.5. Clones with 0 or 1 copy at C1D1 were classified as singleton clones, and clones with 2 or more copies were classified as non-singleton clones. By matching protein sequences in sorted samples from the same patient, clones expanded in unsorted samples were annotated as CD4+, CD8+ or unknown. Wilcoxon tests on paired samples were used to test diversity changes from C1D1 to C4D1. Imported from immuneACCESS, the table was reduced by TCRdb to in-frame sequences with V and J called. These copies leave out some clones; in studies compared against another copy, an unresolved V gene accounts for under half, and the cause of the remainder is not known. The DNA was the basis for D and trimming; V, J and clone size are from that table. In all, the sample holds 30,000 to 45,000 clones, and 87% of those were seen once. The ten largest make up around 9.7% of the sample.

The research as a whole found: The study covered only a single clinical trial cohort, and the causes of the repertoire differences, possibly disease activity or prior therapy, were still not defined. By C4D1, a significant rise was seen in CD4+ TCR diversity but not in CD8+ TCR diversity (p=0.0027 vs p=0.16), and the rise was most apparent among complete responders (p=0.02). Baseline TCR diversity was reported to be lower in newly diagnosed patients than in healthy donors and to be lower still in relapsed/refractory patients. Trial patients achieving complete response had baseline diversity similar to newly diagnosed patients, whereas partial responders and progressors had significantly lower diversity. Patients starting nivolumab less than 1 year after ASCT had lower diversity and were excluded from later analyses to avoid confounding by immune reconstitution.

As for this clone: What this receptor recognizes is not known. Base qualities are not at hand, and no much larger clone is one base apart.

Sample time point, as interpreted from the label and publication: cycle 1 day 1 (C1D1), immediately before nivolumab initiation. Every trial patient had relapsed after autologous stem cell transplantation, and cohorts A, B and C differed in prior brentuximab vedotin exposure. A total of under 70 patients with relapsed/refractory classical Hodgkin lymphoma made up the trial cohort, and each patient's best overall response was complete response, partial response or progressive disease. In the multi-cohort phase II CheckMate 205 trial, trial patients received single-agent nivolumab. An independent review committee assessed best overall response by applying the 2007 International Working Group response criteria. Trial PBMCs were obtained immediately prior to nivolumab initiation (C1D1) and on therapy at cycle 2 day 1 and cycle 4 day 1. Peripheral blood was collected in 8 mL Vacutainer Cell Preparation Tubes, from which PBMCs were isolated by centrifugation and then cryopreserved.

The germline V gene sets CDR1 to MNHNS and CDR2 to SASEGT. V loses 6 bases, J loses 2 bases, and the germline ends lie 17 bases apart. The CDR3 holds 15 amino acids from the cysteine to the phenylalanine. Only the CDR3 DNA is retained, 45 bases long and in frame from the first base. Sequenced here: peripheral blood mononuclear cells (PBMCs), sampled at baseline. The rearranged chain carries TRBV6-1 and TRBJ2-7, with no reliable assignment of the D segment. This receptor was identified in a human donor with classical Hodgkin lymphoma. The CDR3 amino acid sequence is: CASRIDETFTYEQYF. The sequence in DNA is TGTGCCAGCAGGATCGACGAGACATTCACCTACGAGCAGTACTTC.